This T cell receptor (beta chain) derives from a study of blood T cell repertoires in COVID-19. Study-level information: Acute and convalescent COVID-19 samples came from the United States, Italy and Spain. The cDNA or gDNA used as material had been derived from T cells, B-cell-depleted T cells, or PBMCs.

Only in-frame clones appear in the TCRdb table, and some are missing; sequencing was by immunoSEQ multiplex PCR. Of around 250,000 clones in the sample, 70% to 85% were seen once. The CDR3 sequence is 14 residues long. With 0 bases removed from V and 5 bases from J, the gap between germline ends came to 11 bases. Germline V lookup: CDR1 SGHRS, CDR2 YFSETQ. Participant age was about 18 to 95 years, and participants resided in around 24 US areas. Cohort placement rested on clinical history that participants reported themselves. J is TRBJ2-5 and V is TRBV5-1; maybe TRBD2 (5 bases). The source is a man aged 35 to 55 who had recovered from COVID-19. The sample was PBMCs or T cells enriched from blood (not recorded which). In DNA form, the CDR3 reads TGCGCCAGCAGCTTGGATTCGCTAGCCGAGACCCAGTACTTC. Translating it yields CASSLDSLAETQYF.